This record looks at one T cell receptor beta chain sequence and its context. The data stem from a study of T cell clones after liver transplantation. In germline, CDR1 is SNHLY, CDR2 FYNNEI. The CDR3 has 16 residues. The germline V and J ends were trimmed by 6 bases and 0 bases, with 17 bases remaining between them. The table came from immunoSEQ multiplex PCR; TCRdb's copy has only in-frame clones and leaves some out. The table shows about 24,000 clones, with around three quarters occurring only once. The rearrangement links TRBV2 to TRBJ1-2, with D maybe TRBD1 (6 bases). The source of this sequence is a human donor who received a liver transplant. Sequences were derived from CD4+ T cells from blood, sampled before liver transplant. For the CDR3, the DNA is TGTGCCAGCAGCGAATACAGGGTCCCCTCTAACTATGGCTACACCTTC. Encoded protein: CASSEYRVPSNYGYTF.